This T cell receptor (beta chain) was identified in a study of T cell clonotyping in hematopoietic cell transplantation. Study summary: Cytoreduction preceded collection of pretransplant recipient samples.

Time point noted: recipient sample about 28 days before transplant, after cytoreduction. Generated by immunoSEQ multiplex PCR, the TCRdb table keeps only in-frame clones and is missing some. The sample holds about 43,000 clones; about 85% are singletons and the top ten take less than 3%. Germline V gene lookup returns CDR1 MNHNY and CDR2 SVGAGI (reference sequence). The CDR3 totals 14 residues. V was clipped by 5 bases and J by 8 bases; unmatched bases: 11. The rearrangement links TRBV6-6 to TRBJ1-2; 7 nucleotides align to TRBD1. This sequence originates from a man aged 55 to 69 with acute myeloid leukemia. Some clones in this sample may be carry-over from other donors' samples. The source material was peripheral blood mononuclear cells, sampled before stem cell transplant. CDR3: CASSPPQGSGGYTF. The CDR3 bases are TGTGCCAGCAGTCCACCACAGGGGTCGGGGGGCTACACCTTC.